The rows below give T cell receptor beta chains drawn from one sample of a study of blood T cells in healthy people across ages. TCRdb reprocessed the 5' RACE reads with MiXCR, giving one entry per CDR3 protein. The sample lists some 1.5 million distinct CDR3 sequences, roughly 28% occurring once. The sequencing input was blood. The source is a woman in her twenties or thirties in good health. Both conserved end residues are part of each CDR3. A D gene is named only where the DNA matches it firmly. Only part of the rows carry a size: once, few, many, or a class if the clone is expanded.

TRBV5-6	-	TRBJ1-1	few	TGTGCCAGCAGCTTGGGAAGGGACGGTGAAGCTTTCTTT	CASSLGRDGEAFF
TRBV5-1	-	TRBJ2-7	-	TGCGCCAGCAGCCCGGAGATGGGGGCAGCGGGGAGCTACGAGCAGTACTTC	CASSPEMGAAGSYEQYF
TRBV20-1	-	TRBJ2-7	-	TGCAGTGCTAGAGATCCCTCTCGACTAGTTGGGTCCTACAATGAGCAGTACTTC	CSARDPSRLVGSYNEQYF
TRBV18	-	TRBJ1-4	few	TGTGCCAGCTCACCAGAACAGGCTCAAGAAAAACTGTTTTTT	CASSPEQAQEKLFF
TRBV24-1	-	TRBJ1-1	-	TGTGCCACCAGTGATCCTGGCAGGACTGAAGCTTTCTTT	CATSDPGRTEAFF
TRBV12-3/TRBV12-4	-	TRBJ2-7	-	TGTGCCAGCAGTATATCCGGGCTGGTGGGCGAGCAGTACTTC	CASSISGLVGEQYF
TRBV18	TRBD1	TRBJ2-4	-	TGTGCCAGCTCACTCTCCGGGCCAGGGGGCTCCTACAATGAGCAGTACTTC	CASSLSGPGGSYNEQYF
TRBV7-8	TRBD2	TRBJ2-7	-	TGTGCCAGCAGCAAGACTAGCGGGGCGGTTAGATCCTACGAGCAGTACTTC	CASSKTSGAVRSYEQYF
TRBV27	TRBD1	TRBJ1-1	many	TGTGCCAGCAGCATGACAGGGGGCTACAGGGGCACTGAAGCTTTCTTT	CASSMTGGYRGTEAFF
TRBV5-6	TRBD1	TRBJ1-6	-	TGTGCCAGCTGCTCGGGACAGGGGAATTCACCCCTCCACTTT	CASCSGQGNSPLHF
TRBV12-3/TRBV12-4	TRBD1	TRBJ2-7	-	TGTGCCAGCAGCCAAGGAAACAGGGGCGTGAGCTCCTACGAGCAGTACTTC	CASSQGNRGVSSYEQYF
TRBV5-1	-	TRBJ2-2	once	TGCACCACCCACCGGGACCCTCCGGACACCGGGGAGCTGTTTTTT	CTTHRDPPDTGELFF
TRBV12-3/TRBV12-4	-	TRBJ2-3	-	TGTGCCAGCAGTCCCCGGAGGAATACGCAGTATTTT	CASSPRRNTQYF
TRBV2	TRBD2	TRBJ2-7	few	TGTGCCAGCCGGAAGAATAGCGGGATCTCTTGGTACGAGCAGTACTTC	CASRKNSGISWYEQYF
TRBV7-9	-	TRBJ1-2	few	TGTGCCAGCAGCTTAATTGGGGTTAACTATGGCTACACCTTC	CASSLIGVNYGYTF
TRBV5-6	-	TRBJ2-7	few	TGTGCCAGCAGCTCGGGGGCAGCCGAGCAGTACTTC	CASSSGAAEQYF
TRBV28	-	TRBJ2-3	few	TGTGCCAGCAGTAGCTACCATACTAGCACAGATACGCAGTATTTT	CASSSYHTSTDTQYF
TRBV14	TRBD2	TRBJ2-1	-	TGTGCCAGCAGCCAAGGGCTACTAGCGGTTTCCTACAATGAGCAGTTCTTC	CASSQGLLAVSYNEQFF
TRBV5-1	TRBD1	TRBJ2-2	-	TGCGCCCGACCGACAGGGGGCCCCGGGGAGCTGTTTTTT	CARPTGGPGELFF
TRBV10-3	-	TRBJ2-1	-	TGTGCCATCACAAGGGACCCCTCCTACAATGAGCAGTTCTTC	CAITRDPSYNEQFF
TRBV7-2	-	TRBJ1-5	-	TGTGCCAGCAGCCCCCAGAAGGGTCCCAATCAGCCCCAGCATTTT	CASSPQKGPNQPQHF
TRBV7-2	TRBD1	TRBJ1-4	-	TGTGCCAGCAGCTACAGTCCCGGGACAGGGTTTAATGAAAAACTGTTTTTT	CASSYSPGTGFNEKLFF
TRBV11-2	TRBD1	TRBJ2-1	many	TGTGCCAGCAGCTTAGGGCTTTCCTGGACAGGGGACTACAATGAGCAGTTCTTC	CASSLGLSWTGDYNEQFF
TRBV29-1	-	TRBJ1-2	many	TGCAGCGTTGGGTTGGCATATGGCTACACCTTC	CSVGLAYGYTF
TRBV24-1	TRBD2	TRBJ2-5	few	TGTGCCACCAGTGAGGCTAGCGGGGAACAAGAGACCCAGTACTTC	CATSEASGEQETQYF
TRBV2	-	TRBJ1-4	-	TGTGCCAGCGTAATCAGCGTCGCAACTAATGAAAAACTGTTTTTT	CASVISVATNEKLFF
TRBV5-1	-	TRBJ2-1	many	TGCGCCAGCAGCATCCGTCTCGAAGACCTGAGCTACAATGAGCAGTTCTTC	CASSIRLEDLSYNEQFF